The TCR beta chain under discussion was sequenced for a study of blood T cell repertoires in COVID-19. Data came from immunoSEQ multiplex PCR; TCRdb stores just in-frame clones and leaves some out. The top ten clones hold about 6.9% of a sample with 230,000 or so clones, more than 75% of them seen once. The sample taken for sequencing was PBMCs or T cells enriched from blood (not recorded which). This clonotype was sampled from a woman aged 45-60 years who had been exposed to COVID-19.

The CDR3 loop is CASSPSKDQPQHF. The CDR3 bases are TGTGCCAGTAGTCCTAGTAAGGATCAGCCCCAGCATTTT. The chain combines TRBV19 with TRBJ1-5; D gene uncertain. From germline, CDR1 is LNHDA and CDR2 SQIVND (reference sequence). V lost 5 bases to trimming and J lost 5 bases, with 10 bases between them. This CDR3 region has 13 residues.